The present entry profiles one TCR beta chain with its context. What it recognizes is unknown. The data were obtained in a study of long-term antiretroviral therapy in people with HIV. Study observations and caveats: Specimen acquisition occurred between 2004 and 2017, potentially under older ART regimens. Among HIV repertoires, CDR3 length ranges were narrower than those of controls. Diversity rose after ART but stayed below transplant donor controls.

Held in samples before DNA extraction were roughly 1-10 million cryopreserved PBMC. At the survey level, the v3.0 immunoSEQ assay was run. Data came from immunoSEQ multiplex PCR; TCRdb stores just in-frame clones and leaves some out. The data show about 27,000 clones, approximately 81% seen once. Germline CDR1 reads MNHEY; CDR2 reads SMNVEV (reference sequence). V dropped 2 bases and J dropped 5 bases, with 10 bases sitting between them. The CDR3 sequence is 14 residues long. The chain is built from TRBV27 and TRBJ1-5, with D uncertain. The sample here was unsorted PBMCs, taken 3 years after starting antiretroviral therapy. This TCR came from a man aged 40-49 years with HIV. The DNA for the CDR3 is TGTGCCAGCAGTTTAGGGCAATATCATCAGCCCCAGCATTTT. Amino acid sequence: CASSLGQYHQPQHF.